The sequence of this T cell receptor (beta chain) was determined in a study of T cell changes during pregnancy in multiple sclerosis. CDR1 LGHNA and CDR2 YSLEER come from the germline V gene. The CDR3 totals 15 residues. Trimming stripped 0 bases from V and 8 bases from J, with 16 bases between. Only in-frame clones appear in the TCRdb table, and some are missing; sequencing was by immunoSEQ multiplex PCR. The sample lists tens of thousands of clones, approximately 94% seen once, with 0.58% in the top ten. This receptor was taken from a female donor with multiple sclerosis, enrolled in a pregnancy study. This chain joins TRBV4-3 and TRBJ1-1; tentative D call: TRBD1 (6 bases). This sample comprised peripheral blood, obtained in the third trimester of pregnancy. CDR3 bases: TGCGCCAGCAGCCAAGATGGGGTAGGAGACAGGGAAGCTTTCTTT. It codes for CASSQDGVGDREAFF.